This is a list of T cell receptor beta chains from one sample in a study of T-cell reconstitution after alpha-beta-depleted transplantation in children. A single record per CDR3 protein comes from TCRdb applying MiXCR to the PCR reads. Of around 340,000 distinct CDR3 sequences listed, roughly 15% are singletons. The sequencing used PBMCs, collected from the stem cell graft. These TCRs come from a human donor who donated a stem cell graft to a child with Fanconi anemia. The CDR3 runs from the conserved cysteine through the conserved F or W. The D gene is left open where the match is weak. Clone size is shown for a subset of rows, as once, few, many or a class of expanded clone.

d_gene | j_gene | v_gene | abundance | CDR3aa | CDR3nt
. | TRBJ2-3 | TRBV4-3 | . | CASSQRAGDTQYF | TGCGCCAGCAGCCAACGGGCGGGAGATACGCAGTATTTT
. | TRBJ1-2 | TRBV5-1 | . | CASSLLKPGDGYTF | TGCGCCAGCAGCTTGCTAAAACCCGGCGATGGCTACACCTTC
. | TRBJ1-1 | TRBV10-2 | . | CASSGGLEAFF | TGCGCCAGCAGTGGAGGCCTTGAAGCTTTCTTT
TRBD2 | TRBJ2-7 | TRBV28 | many | CASSLAGDEQYF | TGTGCCAGCAGCCTGGCGGGAGACGAGCAGTACTTC
TRBD1 | TRBJ2-1 | TRBV28 | . | CASSPMGTGRYNEQFF | TGTGCCAGCAGTCCAATGGGGACAGGAAGATACAATGAGCAGTTCTTC
. | TRBJ2-3 | TRBV3-1 | . | CASSHGTLRTDTQYF | TGTGCCAGCAGCCATGGGACGCTCCGCACAGATACGCAGTATTTT
TRBD1 | TRBJ1-5 | TRBV24-1 | many | CATSDRQGRQPQHF | TGTGCCACCAGTGATAGACAGGGACGTCAGCCCCAGCATTTT
. | TRBJ2-5 | TRBV28 | few | CASSKETQYF | TGTGCCAGCAGTAAAGAGACCCAGTACTTC
TRBD1 | TRBJ2-7 | TRBV12-3/TRBV12-4 | . | CASRMTGGYEQYF | TGTGCCAGCAGGATGACAGGGGGATACGAGCAGTACTTC
. | TRBJ2-1 | TRBV4-1 | many | CASSQVDGNYNEQFF | TGCGCCAGCAGCCAAGTAGACGGCAACTACAATGAGCAGTTCTTC
. | TRBJ1-4 | TRBV28 | . | CASSLAGTTNEKLFF | TGTGCCAGCAGTTTAGCGGGGACAACTAATGAAAAACTGTTTTTT
TRBD1 | TRBJ1-5 | TRBV7-3 | few | CASSLIGGLFF | TGTGCCAGCAGCTTAATAGGGGGCCTATTCTTT
. | TRBJ1-2 | TRBV4-1 | few | CASSQAPGYGYTF | TGCGCCAGCAGCCAAGCCCCAGGCTATGGCTACACCTTC
TRBD1 | TRBJ2-1 | TRBV5-6 | . | CASSPGTGLIGEQFF | TGTGCCAGCAGCCCCGGGACAGGGCTTATCGGTGAGCAGTTCTTC
. | TRBJ2-1 | TRBV20-1 | . | CSAGRSSYNEQFF | TGCAGTGCCGGCCGTAGCTCCTACAATGAGCAGTTCTTC
. | TRBJ1-5 | TRBV6-1 | . | CASSVTGLSFANQPQHF | TGTGCCAGCAGTGTTACGGGACTCTCTTTCGCCAATCAGCCCCAGCATTTT
. | TRBJ2-1 | TRBV29-1 | . | CSVEDPPSGYNEQFF | TGCAGCGTTGAAGACCCCCCATCGGGATACAATGAGCAGTTCTTC
. | TRBJ2-4 | TRBV27 | . | CASSSGVKNIQYF | TGTGCCAGCAGTTCGGGAGTCAAAAACATTCAGTACTTC
. | TRBJ1-4 | TRBV29-1 | . | CSVLNRESDEKLFF | TGCAGCGTGCTGAACAGGGAGTCCGATGAAAAACTGTTTTTT
TRBD2 | TRBJ2-2 | TRBV4-1 | few | CASSHGEGGNTGELFF | TGCGCCAGCAGCCACGGGGAGGGTGGGAACACCGGGGAGCTGTTTTTT
. | TRBJ1-1 | TRBV5-1 | . | CASSLVWPMNTEAFF | TGCGCCAGCAGCTTGGTTTGGCCCATGAACACTGAAGCTTTCTTT
. | TRBJ2-6 | TRBV6-5 | . | CASSYSHESRSGANVLTF | TGTGCCAGCAGTTACTCCCACGAAAGTCGCTCGGGGGCCAACGTCCTGACTTTC
. | TRBJ2-3 | TRBV3-1 | few | CASSQVRGDTQYF | TGTGCCAGCAGCCAAGTACGCGGAGATACGCAGTATTTT
. | TRBJ2-3 | TRBV5-1 | . | CASSLFQGIGTDTQYF | TGCGCCAGCAGCTTGTTCCAGGGGATTGGCACAGATACGCAGTATTTT
. | TRBJ2-7 | TRBV15 | . | CATSRDKAGSPYEQYF | TGTGCCACCAGCAGAGATAAGGCAGGGTCCCCCTACGAGCAGTACTTC
TRBD1 | TRBJ2-2 | TRBV5-1 | few | CASSLDRAGTGELFF | TGCGCCAGCAGCCTGGACAGGGCGGGCACCGGGGAGCTGTTTTTT
TRBD1 | TRBJ1-2 | TRBV4-2 | . | CASSQDGTGVNYGYTF | TGTGCCAGCAGCCAAGATGGGACAGGGGTTAACTATGGCTACACCTTC
. | TRBJ1-3 | TRBV20-1 | . | CSAERTDSYGNTIYF | TGCAGTGCTGAAAGGACAGACAGCTATGGAAACACCATATATTTT
. | TRBJ2-1 | TRBV14 | few | CASSQARNYNEQFF | TGTGCCAGCAGCCAAGCTCGGAACTACAATGAGCAGTTCTTC
. | TRBJ2-2 | TRBV2 | . | CASRSDITGELFF | TGTGCCAGCAGATCCGACATTACCGGGGAGCTGTTTTTT